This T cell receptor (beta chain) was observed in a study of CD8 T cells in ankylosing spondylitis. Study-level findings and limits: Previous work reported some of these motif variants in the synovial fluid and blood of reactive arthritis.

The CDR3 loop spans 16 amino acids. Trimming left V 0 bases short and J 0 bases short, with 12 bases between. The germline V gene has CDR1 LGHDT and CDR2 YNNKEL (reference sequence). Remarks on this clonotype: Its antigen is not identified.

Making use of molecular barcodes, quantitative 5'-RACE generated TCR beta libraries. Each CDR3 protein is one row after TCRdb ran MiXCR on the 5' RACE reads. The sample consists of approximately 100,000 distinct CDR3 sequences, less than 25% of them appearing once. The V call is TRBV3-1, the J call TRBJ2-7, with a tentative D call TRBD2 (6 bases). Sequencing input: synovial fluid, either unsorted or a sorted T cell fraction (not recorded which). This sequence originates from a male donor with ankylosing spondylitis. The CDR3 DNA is TGTGCCAGCAGCCAAGACGGCGGGATAAGCTCCTACGAGCAGTACTTC. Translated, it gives CASSQDGGISSYEQYF.